What follows are 18 T cell receptor beta chains derived from one specimen sequenced in a study of CD8+ T cells in alopecia areata. Reverse transcription of extracted RNA yielded cDNA, which provided the sequencing template. Only in-frame clones appear in the TCRdb table, and some are missing; sequencing was by immunoSEQ multiplex PCR. The sample records about 19,000 clones, roughly 62% being singletons. CD4+ cells belonging to five patients, who were in the biomarker study, were further sorted into CD25+CD127- cells. The sequenced sample was CD4+ Tregs sorted from blood. These receptors were collected from a human donor with alopecia areata.

CDR3 coding DNA: TGTGCCAGCAGGGGCGTAGAAGAGACCCAGTACTTC. Its protein is CASRGVEETQYF. V usage is TRBV2 and J usage is TRBJ2-5; D call uncertain. The V gene lost 6 bases and the J gene lost 3 bases, with 8 bases spanning the gap. CDR1 and CDR2 from the germline V gene are SNHLY and FYNNEI. CDR3 length: 12 residues.

The CDR3 sequence: CASQMGQGGNEQFF. CDR3 in DNA: TGTGCCAGCCAGATGGGACAGGGGGGCAATGAGCAGTTCTTC. The rearrangement uses TRBV6-1 and TRBJ2-1; the match to TRBD1 covers 11 bases. The CDR3 loop spans 14 amino acids. J gave up 6 bases and V 8 bases, and 6 bases lay outside the gene matches. Looked up from germline, CDR1 is MNHNS and CDR2 is SASEGT.

J is TRBJ2-5 and V is TRBV27; 12 bases match TRBD1. Unmatched junction bases numbered 8, after V lost 6 bases and J lost 3 bases. The length of the CDR3 is 16 residues. The germline gives CDR1 MNHEY, CDR2 SMNVEV (reference sequence). Here the CDR3 reads CASRTEGQGAKETQYF. For the CDR3, the DNA is TGTGCCAGCAGGACAGAGGGACAGGGGGCGAAAGAGACCCAGTACTTC.

The chain employs TRBV21-1 and TRBJ2-5. TRBV21-1 is a known pseudogene. The CDR3 has 18 residues. CDR3 coding DNA: TGTGCCAGCAACCCCCCCCCGGCAGGGCCGTCGAAGCGGGAGACCCAGTACTTC. Its protein product is CASNPPPAGPSKRETQYF.

The CDR3 DNA is TGCGCCAGCAGCCGTGCTCAGGGGGCGGTTGGCTACACCTTC. It encodes CASSRAQGAVGYTF. J is TRBJ1-2 and V is TRBV5-1; 8 bases match TRBD1. CDR1 and CDR2 from the germline V gene are SGHRS and YFSETQ. The CDR3 runs to 14 residues. V was clipped by 4 bases and J by 7 bases; unmatched bases: 9. The full variable domain, its missing parts supplied by reference TRBV5-1 and TRBJ1-2, is KAGVTQTPRYLIKTRGQQVTLSCSPISGHRSVSWYQQTPGQGLQFLFEYFSETQRNKGNFPGRFSGRQFSNSRSEMNVSTLELGDSALYLCASSRAQGAVGYTFGSGTRLTVV.

The chain uses TRBV27 and TRBJ2-7; D unresolved. Trimming removed 5 bases at V and 5 bases at J, with 22 bases between. Germline lookup yields CDR1 MNHEY and CDR2 SMNVEV (reference sequence). The CDR3 loop spans 16 amino acids. The CDR3 DNA reads as TGTGCCAGCAGTCCGAAAACCGGGCCAATCACACACGAGCAGTACTTC. Encoded protein: CASSPKTGPITHEQYF.

This sequence joins TRBV5-1 and TRBJ1-2; D is ambiguous. This CDR3 has 13 residues. Trimming shortened V by 0 bases and J by 4 bases, and 7 bases separated the two germline ends. Per the germline V gene, CDR1 is SGHRS and CDR2 is YFSETQ. The CDR3 loop reads CASSLGTVYGYTF. DNA for the CDR3: TGCGCCAGCAGCTTGGGTACAGTCTATGGCTACACCTTC. Based on the CDR3 plus reference TRBV5-1 and TRBJ1-2, the full variable domain is KAGVTQTPRYLIKTRGQQVTLSCSPISGHRSVSWYQQTPGQGLQFLFEYFSETQRNKGNFPGRFSGRQFSNSRSEMNVSTLELGDSALYLCASSLGTVYGYTFGSGTRLTVV.

This clone was counted once. The V call is TRBV5-1, the J call TRBJ1-1, with unresolved D. There are 14 residues in the CDR3. Per the germline V gene, CDR1 is SGHRS and CDR2 is YFSETQ. Trimming pared 4 bases from V and 0 bases from J, leaving 10 bases between. CDR3 region: CASSGTGLNTEAFF. The DNA of the CDR3 is TGCGCCAGCAGCGGTACGGGTTTGAACACTGAAGCTTTCTTT.

This sequence joins TRBV7-9 and TRBJ1-3; no firm D call. Looked up from germline, CDR1 is SEHNR and CDR2 is FQNEAQ (reference sequence). The CDR3 runs to 10 residues. The V end was cut by 6 bases, the J end by 4 bases, with 1 base between. The CDR3 DNA follows: TGTGCCAGCAGGGGAAACACCATATATTTT. Amino acids: CASRGNTIYF.

By sample fraction, this clone is medium-sized. The chain recombines TRBV5-4 with TRBJ2-7; a possible D gene is TRBD2 (6 bases). Per germline, CDR1 SGHNT and CDR2 YYREEE (reference sequence). The CDR3 contains 14 residues. The V end was cut by 5 bases, the J end by 7 bases, with 19 bases between. The CDR3 sequence is CASRWDFSNLEQYF. CDR3 coding DNA: TGTGCCAGCAGATGGGACTTCTCCAATTTAGAGCAGTACTTC.

There are a few counts of this clone. The chain has TRBV7-9 and TRBJ2-3, with D tentatively TRBD1 (6 bases). This CDR3 has 15 residues. Trimming took 5 bases from V and 4 from J, leaving 16 bases between them. From germline, CDR1 is SEHNR and CDR2 FQNEAQ (reference sequence). Written as DNA, the CDR3 is TGTGCCAGCAGCCAAAGAGCAGGGGTGGCAGATACGCAGTATTTT. This encodes CASSQRAGVADTQYF. The full variable domain, in which reference TRBV7-9 and TRBJ2-3 provide the parts outside the CDR3, is DTGVSQNPRHKITKRGQNVTFRCDPISEHNRLYWYRQTLGQGPEFLTYFQNEAQLEKSRLLSDRFSAERPKGSFSTLEIQRTEQGDSAMYLCASSQRAGVADTQYFGPGTRLTVL.

DNA for the CDR3: TGTGCCAGCAGCCAGAGGACTACCTACAATGAGCAGTTCTTC. Translated, it gives CASSQRTTYNEQFF. This chain joins TRBV16 and TRBJ2-1, with D tentatively TRBD2 (6 bases). CDR1 is KGHSY, CDR2 FQNENV, per germline. The CDR3 contains 14 residues. V dropped 3 bases and J dropped 2 bases, with 8 bases sitting between them.

The rearrangement joins TRBV4-1 to TRBJ1-2; D not resolved. V was shortened by 8 bases and J by 4 bases, with 14 bases between the two germline ends. The CDR3 contains 13 residues. Germline assignment: CDR1 MGHRA and CDR2 YSYEKL. The CDR3 sequence is CASGAGQPYGYTF. CDR3 coding DNA: TGCGCCAGCGGAGCCGGCCAGCCCTATGGCTACACCTTC.

The rearrangement uses TRBV6-5 and TRBJ2-3, with D possibly matching TRBD2 (6 bases). Germline CDR1 reads MNHEY; CDR2 reads SVGAGI. The germline V and J ends were trimmed by 7 bases and 1 base, with 15 bases remaining between them. CDR3 length: 15 amino acids. CDR3 in amino acids: CASNLGLGGTDTQYF. CDR3 in DNA: TGTGCCAGCAACTTGGGACTCGGAGGCACAGATACGCAGTATTTT.

The chain recombines TRBV30 with TRBJ2-2; possibly TRBD2 for D (6 bases). CDR1 and CDR2 (germline): GTSNPN, SVGIG (reference sequence). V was shortened by 4 bases and J by 6 bases, with 12 bases between the two germline ends. This CDR3 is built from 13 residues. The CDR3 bases are TGTGCCTGGAATCGGGGGTGGGCCGGGGAGCTGTTTTTT. Translating gives CAWNRGWAGELFF.

This chain links TRBV7-8 with TRBJ1-6, with D unresolved. V was shortened by 0 bases and J by 6 bases, with 9 bases between the two germline ends. In germline, CDR1 is SGHVS, CDR2 FQNEAQ. CDR3 length: 15 amino acids. The CDR3 nucleotides read TGTGCCAGCAGCTTAGCGGCTCAGACTAATTCACCCCTCCACTTT. Its protein product is CASSLAAQTNSPLHF.

DNA of the CDR3: TGTGCCAGCAGCCACGCCCCGATCGAGCAGTACTTC. Encoded protein: CASSHAPIEQYF. The chain links TRBV14 to TRBJ2-7; D gene ambiguous. In germline, CDR1 is SGHDN, CDR2 FVKESK. The CDR3 is 12 amino acids. Trimming took 3 bases from V and 6 from J, leaving 9 bases between them. Full variable domain (outside the CDR3, taken from reference TRBV14 and TRBJ2-7): EAGVTQFPSHSVIEKGQTVTLRCDPISGHDNLYWYRRVMGKEIKFLLHFVKESKQDESGMPNNRFLAERTGGTYSTLKVQPAELEDSGVYFCASSHAPIEQYFGPGTRLTVT.

This rearrangement joins TRBV5-1 to TRBJ2-5, with 8 bases that match TRBD2. Germline values: CDR1 SGHRS, CDR2 YFSETQ. With 5 bases clipped from V and 3 bases from J, the junction kept 3 bases outside the gene matches. This CDR3 is built from 13 residues. The CDR3 region has the DNA TGCGCCAGCAGGCGGGGGGTGGAAGAGACCCAGTACTTC. It translates to CASRRGVEETQYF. The full variable domain, rest sourced from reference TRBV5-1 and TRBJ2-5, is KAGVTQTPRYLIKTRGQQVTLSCSPISGHRSVSWYQQTPGQGLQFLFEYFSETQRNKGNFPGRFSGRQFSNSRSEMNVSTLELGDSALYLCASRRGVEETQYFGPGTRLLVL.